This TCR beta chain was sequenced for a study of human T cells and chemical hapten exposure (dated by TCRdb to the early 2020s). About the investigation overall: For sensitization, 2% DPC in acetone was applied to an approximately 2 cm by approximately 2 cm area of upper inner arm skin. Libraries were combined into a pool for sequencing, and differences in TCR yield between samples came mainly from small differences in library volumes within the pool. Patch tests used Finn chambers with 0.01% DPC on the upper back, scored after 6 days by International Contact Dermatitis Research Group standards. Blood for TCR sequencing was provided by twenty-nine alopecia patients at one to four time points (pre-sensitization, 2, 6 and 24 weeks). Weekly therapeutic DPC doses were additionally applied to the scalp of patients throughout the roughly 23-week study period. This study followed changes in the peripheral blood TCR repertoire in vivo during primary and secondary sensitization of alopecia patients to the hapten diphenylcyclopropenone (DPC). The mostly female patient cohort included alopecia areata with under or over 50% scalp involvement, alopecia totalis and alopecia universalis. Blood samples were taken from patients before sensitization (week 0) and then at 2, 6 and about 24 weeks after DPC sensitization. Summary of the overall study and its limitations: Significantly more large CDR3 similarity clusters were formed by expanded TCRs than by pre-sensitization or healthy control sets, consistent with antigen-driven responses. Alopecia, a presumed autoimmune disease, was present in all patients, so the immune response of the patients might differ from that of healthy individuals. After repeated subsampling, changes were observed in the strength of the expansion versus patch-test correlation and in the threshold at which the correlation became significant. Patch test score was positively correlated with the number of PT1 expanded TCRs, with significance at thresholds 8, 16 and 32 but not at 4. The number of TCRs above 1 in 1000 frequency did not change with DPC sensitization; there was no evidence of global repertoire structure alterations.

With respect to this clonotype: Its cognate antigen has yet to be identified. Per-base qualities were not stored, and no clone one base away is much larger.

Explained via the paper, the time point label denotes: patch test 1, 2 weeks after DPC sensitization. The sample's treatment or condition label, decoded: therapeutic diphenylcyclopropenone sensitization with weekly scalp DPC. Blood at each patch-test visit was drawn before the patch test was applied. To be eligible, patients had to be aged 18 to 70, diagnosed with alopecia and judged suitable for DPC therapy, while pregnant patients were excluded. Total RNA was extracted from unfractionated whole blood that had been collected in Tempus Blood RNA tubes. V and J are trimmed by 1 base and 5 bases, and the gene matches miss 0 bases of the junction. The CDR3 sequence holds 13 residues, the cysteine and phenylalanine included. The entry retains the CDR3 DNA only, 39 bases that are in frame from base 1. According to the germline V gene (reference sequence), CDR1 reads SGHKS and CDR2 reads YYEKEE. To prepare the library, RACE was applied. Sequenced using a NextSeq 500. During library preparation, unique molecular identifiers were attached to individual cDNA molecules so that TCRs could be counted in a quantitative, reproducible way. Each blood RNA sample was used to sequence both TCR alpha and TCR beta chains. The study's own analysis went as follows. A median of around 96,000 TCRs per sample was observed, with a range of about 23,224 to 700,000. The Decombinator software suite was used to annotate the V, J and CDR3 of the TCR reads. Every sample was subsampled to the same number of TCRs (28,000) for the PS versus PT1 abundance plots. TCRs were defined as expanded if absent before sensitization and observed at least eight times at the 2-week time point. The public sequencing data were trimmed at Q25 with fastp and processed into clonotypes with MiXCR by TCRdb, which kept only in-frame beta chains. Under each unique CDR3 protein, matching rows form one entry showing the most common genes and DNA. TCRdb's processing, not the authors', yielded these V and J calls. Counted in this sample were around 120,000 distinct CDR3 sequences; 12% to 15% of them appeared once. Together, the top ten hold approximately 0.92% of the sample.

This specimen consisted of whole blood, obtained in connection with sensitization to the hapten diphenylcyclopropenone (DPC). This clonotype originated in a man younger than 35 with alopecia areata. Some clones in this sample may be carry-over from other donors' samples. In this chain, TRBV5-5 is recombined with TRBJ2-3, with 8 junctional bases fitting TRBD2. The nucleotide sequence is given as TGTGCCAGCAGCTTGCGGGAGGGAGATACGCAGTATTTT. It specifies CASSLREGDTQYF.